This T cell receptor (beta chain) was recovered during a study of OX40 agonist ivuxolimab in advanced cancers. The CDR3 runs 16 residues. Sequencing used immunoSEQ multiplex PCR; TCRdb keeps in-frame clones, though not all of them. The sample includes approximately 19,000 clones, around 79% of them seen just once. Systemic immunosuppression or a history of autoimmune disease excluded patients. Sequencing used CD4+ or CD8+ T cells sorted from blood, obtained in a trial of the OX40 agonist ivuxolimab. The chain employs TRBV21-1 and TRBJ2-5; the DNA was not compared with TRBD2, the D call given in the table. Judging by the DNA end, TRBJ2-7 fits better; the J call may be wrong. TRBV21-1 corresponds to a pseudogene. This receptor was identified in an adult with an advanced solid tumor such as melanoma, head and neck, liver or kidney cancer. The CDR3 sequence is CASSKEEGLPTYEQYF. The DNA for the CDR3 is TGTGCCAGCAGCAAAGAGGAGGGCCTGCCGACATACGAGCAGTACTTC.